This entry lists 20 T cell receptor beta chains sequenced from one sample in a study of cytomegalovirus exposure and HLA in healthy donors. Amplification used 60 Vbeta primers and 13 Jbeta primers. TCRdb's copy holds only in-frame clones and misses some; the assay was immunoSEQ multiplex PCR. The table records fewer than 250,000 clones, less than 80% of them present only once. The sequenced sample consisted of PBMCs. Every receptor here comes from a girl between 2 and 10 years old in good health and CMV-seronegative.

DNA of the CDR3: TGTGCCACCAGCTTCGGGAGTCAAGAGACCCAGTACTTC. Translated: CATSFGSQETQYF. This chain uses TRBV15 with TRBJ2-5, with D perhaps matching TRBD2 (6 bases). Germline V gene sequence: CDR1 LNHNV, CDR2 YYDKDF (reference sequence). Trimming cost V 5 bases and J 2 bases, with 9 bases left between them. The CDR3 has 13 residues.

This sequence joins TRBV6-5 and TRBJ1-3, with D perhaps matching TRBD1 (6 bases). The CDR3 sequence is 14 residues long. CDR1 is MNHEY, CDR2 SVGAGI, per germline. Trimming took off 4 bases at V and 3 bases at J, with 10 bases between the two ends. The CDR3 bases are TGTGCCAGCAGTTCCCAAGGGGGTGGAAACACCATATATTTT. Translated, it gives CASSSQGGGNTIYF.

CDR3 in DNA: TGCGCCAGCAGCTTGGAAGGGAGCACCTATAATTCACCCCTCCACTTT. This translates into CASSLEGSTYNSPLHF. V usage is TRBV5-1 and J usage is TRBJ1-6; unclear D gene. Germline assignment: CDR1 SGHRS and CDR2 YFSETQ. This CDR3 region has 16 residues. V lost 0 bases to trimming and J lost 2 bases, with 9 bases between them. The whole variable domain, remainder taken from reference TRBV5-1 and TRBJ1-6, is KAGVTQTPRYLIKTRGQQVTLSCSPISGHRSVSWYQQTPGQGLQFLFEYFSETQRNKGNFPGRFSGRQFSNSRSEMNVSTLELGDSALYLCASSLEGSTYNSPLHFGNGTRLTVT.

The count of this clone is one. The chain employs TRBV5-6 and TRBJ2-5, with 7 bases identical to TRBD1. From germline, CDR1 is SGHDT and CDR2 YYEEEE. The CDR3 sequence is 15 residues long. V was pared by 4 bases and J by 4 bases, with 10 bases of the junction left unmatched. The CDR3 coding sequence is TGTGCCAGCAGCCTTATACAGGGGACGGGAGAGACCCAGTACTTC. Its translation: CASSLIQGTGETQYF.

CDR3 DNA sequence: TGCGCCAGCAGTTCTCTTGGCCTCAACTATGGCTACACCTTC. It translates to CASSSLGLNYGYTF. The V gene is TRBV5-1, the J gene TRBJ1-2; D remains unclear. This CDR3 has 14 residues. The V and J ends lost 5 bases and 2 bases respectively, with 13 bases between them. The germline CDR1 and CDR2 sequences are SGHRS and YFSETQ.

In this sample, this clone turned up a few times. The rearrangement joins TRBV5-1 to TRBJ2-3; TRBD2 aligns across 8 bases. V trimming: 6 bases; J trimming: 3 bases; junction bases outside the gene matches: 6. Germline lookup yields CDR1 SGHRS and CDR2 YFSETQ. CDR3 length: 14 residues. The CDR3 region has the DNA TGCGCCAGCAACGGGGGGGGGATGACAGATACGCAGTATTTT. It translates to CASNGGGMTDTQYF.

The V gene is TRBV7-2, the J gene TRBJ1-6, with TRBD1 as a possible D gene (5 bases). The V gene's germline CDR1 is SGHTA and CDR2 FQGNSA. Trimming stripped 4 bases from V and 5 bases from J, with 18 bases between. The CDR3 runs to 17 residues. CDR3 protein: CASSSSGGGLHNSPLHF. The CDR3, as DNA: TGTGCCAGCAGCTCCTCTGGCGGGGGTTTACATAATTCACCCCTCCACTTT.

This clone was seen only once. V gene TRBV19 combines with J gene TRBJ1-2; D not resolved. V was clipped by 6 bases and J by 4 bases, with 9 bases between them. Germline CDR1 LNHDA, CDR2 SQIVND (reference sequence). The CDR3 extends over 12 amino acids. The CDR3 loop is CASSPEFYGYTF. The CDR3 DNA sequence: TGTGCCAGTAGCCCGGAGTTCTATGGCTACACCTTC.

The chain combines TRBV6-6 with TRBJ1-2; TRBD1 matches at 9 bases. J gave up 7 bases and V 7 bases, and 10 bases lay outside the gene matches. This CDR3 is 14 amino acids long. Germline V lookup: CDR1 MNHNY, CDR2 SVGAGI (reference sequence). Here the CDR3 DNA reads TGTGCCAGCATCAGGGGGGACAGGGACTCTGGCTACACCTTC. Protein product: CASIRGDRDSGYTF.

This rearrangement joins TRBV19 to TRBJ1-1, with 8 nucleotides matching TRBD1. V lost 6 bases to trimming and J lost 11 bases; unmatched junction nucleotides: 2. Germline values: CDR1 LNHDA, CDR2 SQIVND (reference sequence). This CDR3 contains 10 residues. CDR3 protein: CASRDRDAFF. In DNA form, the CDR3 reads TGTGCCAGTAGGGACAGGGACGCTTTCTTT.

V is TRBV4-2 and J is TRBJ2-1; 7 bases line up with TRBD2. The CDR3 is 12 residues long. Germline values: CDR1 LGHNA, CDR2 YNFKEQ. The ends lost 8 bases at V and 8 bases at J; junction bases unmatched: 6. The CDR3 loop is CASRGGGDEQFF. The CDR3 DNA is TGTGCCAGCCGCGGGGGTGGCGATGAGCAGTTCTTC.

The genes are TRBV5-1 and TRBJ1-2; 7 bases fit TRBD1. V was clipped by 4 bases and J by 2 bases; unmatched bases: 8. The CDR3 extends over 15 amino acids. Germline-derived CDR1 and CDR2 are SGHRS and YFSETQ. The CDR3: CASSPGQMRNYGYTF. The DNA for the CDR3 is TGCGCCAGCAGCCCGGGACAGATGAGAAACTATGGCTACACCTTC.

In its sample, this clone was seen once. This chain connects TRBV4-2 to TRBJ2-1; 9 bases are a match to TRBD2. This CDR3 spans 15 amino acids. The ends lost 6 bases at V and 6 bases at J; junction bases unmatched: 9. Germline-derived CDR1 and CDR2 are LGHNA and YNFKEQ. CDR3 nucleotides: TGTGCCAGCAGTGACCTCTCTAGCGGGGCCAATGAGCAGTTCTTC. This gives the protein CASSDLSSGANEQFF.

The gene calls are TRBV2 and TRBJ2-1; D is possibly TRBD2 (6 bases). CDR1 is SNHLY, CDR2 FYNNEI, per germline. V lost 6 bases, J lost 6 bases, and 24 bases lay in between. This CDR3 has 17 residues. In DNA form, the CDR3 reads TGTGCCAGCAGGATAATTGGGACTCCGTCTTCCCCCAATGAGCAGTTCTTC. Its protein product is CASRIIGTPSSPNEQFF.

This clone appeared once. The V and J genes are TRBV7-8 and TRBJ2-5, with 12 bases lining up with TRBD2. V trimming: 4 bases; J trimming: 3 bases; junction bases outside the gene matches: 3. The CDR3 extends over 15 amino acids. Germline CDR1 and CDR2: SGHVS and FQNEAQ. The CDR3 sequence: CASSWTSGKEETQYF. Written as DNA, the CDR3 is TGTGCCAGCAGCTGGACTAGCGGGAAAGAAGAGACCCAGTACTTC. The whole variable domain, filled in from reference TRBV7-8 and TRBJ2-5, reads GAGVSQSPRYKVAKRGQDVALRCDPISGHVSLFWYQQALGQGPEFLTYFQNEAQLDKSGLPSDRFFAERPEGSVSTLKIQRTQQEDSAVYLCASSWTSGKEETQYFGPGTRLLVL.

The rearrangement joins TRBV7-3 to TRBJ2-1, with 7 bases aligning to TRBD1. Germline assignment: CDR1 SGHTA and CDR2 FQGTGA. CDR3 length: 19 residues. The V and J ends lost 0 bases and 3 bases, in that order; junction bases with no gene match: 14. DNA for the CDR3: TGTGCCAGCAGCTTAACAGGCCGTCTCCTGACAGGGTTCTACAATGAGCAGTTCTTC. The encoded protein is CASSLTGRLLTGFYNEQFF.

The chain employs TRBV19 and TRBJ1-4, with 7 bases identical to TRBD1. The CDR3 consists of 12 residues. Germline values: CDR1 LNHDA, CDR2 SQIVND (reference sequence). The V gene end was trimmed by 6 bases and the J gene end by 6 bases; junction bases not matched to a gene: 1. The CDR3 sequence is CASSRGDEKLFF. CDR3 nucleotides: TGTGCCAGTAGCAGGGGGGATGAAAAACTGTTTTTT.

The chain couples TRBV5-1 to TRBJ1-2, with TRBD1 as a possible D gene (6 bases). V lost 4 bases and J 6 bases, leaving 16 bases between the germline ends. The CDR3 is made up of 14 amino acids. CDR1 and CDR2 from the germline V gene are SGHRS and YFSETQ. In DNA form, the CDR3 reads TGCGCCAGCAGCGGGGAACAGGGATGGAATGGCTACACCTTC. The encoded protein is CASSGEQGWNGYTF.

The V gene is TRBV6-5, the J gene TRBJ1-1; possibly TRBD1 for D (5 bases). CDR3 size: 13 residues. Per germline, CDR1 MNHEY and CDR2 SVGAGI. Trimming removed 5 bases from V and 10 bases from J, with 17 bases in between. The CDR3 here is CASSEKRGGGAFF. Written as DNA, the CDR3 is TGTGCCAGCAGTGAAAAACGGGGCGGGGGAGCTTTCTTT.

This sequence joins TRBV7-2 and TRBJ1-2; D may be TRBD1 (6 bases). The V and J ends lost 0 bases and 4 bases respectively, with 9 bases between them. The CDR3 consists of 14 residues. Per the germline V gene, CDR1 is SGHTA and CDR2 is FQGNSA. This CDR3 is CASSLARGSYGYTF. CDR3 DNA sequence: TGTGCCAGCAGCTTAGCCAGGGGTAGCTATGGCTACACCTTC.